These T cell receptor beta chains were read from a single sample in a study of radiotherapy plus CTLA-4 blockade in lung cancer. Produced via immunoSEQ multiplex PCR; TCRdb's table is partial and in-frame only. This table holds about 49,000 clones, nearly 90% found once. The material was peripheral blood, obtained from a patient treated with radiotherapy plus ipilimumab. The receptors come from a human donor with non-small cell lung cancer whose response to radiotherapy plus ipilimumab could not be evaluated. Both conserved end residues are part of each CDR3. A D gene is named only where the DNA matches it firmly. Not all rows give a size; the values are once, few, many and, for expanded clones, a class.

abundance: .
d_gene: TRBD2
j_gene: TRBJ2-3
v_gene: TRBV2
CDR3nt: TGTGCCAGCAGTGAAGCTTGGGCTAGCGGGAGGGGCACAGATACGCAGTATTTT
CDR3aa: CASSEAWASGRGTDTQYF

abundance: .
d_gene: TRBD2
j_gene: TRBJ2-1
v_gene: TRBV13
CDR3nt: TGTGCCAGCAGCTCCTCCGCGACTAGCGGGAGGAAGGGGTACAATGAGCAGTTCTTC
CDR3aa: CASSSSATSGRKGYNEQFF

abundance: .
d_gene: .
j_gene: TRBJ1-2
v_gene: TRBV5-4
CDR3nt: TGTGCCAGCAGCTTGGCGGGGGACCGCCGGCCCTATGGCTACACCTTC
CDR3aa: CASSLAGDRRPYGYTF

abundance: few
d_gene: .
j_gene: TRBJ1-3
v_gene: TRBV6-6
CDR3nt: TGTGCCAGCAGTTCCCAGGATTCTGGAAACACCATATATTTT
CDR3aa: CASSSQDSGNTIYF

abundance: .
d_gene: TRBD2
j_gene: TRBJ2-1
v_gene: TRBV5-1
CDR3nt: TGCGCCAGCAGCTTGGTAGCGGGGGAATTTAATGAGCAGTTCTTC
CDR3aa: CASSLVAGEFNEQFF

abundance: .
d_gene: TRBD1
j_gene: TRBJ1-6
v_gene: TRBV11-2
CDR3nt: TGTGCCAGCAGCTTGACAGGGGATAATTCACCCCTCCACTTT
CDR3aa: CASSLTGDNSPLHF

abundance: .
d_gene: TRBD2
j_gene: TRBJ2-1
v_gene: TRBV29-1
CDR3nt: TGCAGCGGCGGGGGGGCTTCCTACAATGAGCAGTTCTTC
CDR3aa: CSGGGASYNEQFF

abundance: .
d_gene: TRBD1
j_gene: TRBJ2-1
v_gene: TRBV23-1
CDR3nt: TGCGCCAGCAGTCAGGGGGGACAGGGGGGAAATGAGCAGTTCTTC
CDR3aa: CASSQGGQGGNEQFF

abundance: once
d_gene: .
j_gene: TRBJ1-1
v_gene: TRBV21-1
CDR3nt: TGTGCCAGCAGCAAAGCTTGGGGACTTCATAACACTGAAGCTTTCTTT
CDR3aa: CASSKAWGLHNTEAFF

abundance: .
d_gene: .
j_gene: TRBJ1-1
v_gene: TRBV7-2
CDR3nt: TGTGCCAGCAGCTTACGGGATTACACTGAAGCTTTCTTT
CDR3aa: CASSLRDYTEAFF

abundance: .
d_gene: .
j_gene: TRBJ1-1
v_gene: TRBV11-3
CDR3nt: TGTGCCAGCAGCCAGGGACTGAACACTGAGGCTTTCTTT
CDR3aa: CASSQGLNTEAFF

abundance: .
d_gene: TRBD1
j_gene: TRBJ2-7
v_gene: TRBV10-3
CDR3nt: TGTGCCATCAGTGGGGGGACAGCTGACTACGAGCAGTACTTC
CDR3aa: CAISGGTADYEQYF

abundance: .
d_gene: .
j_gene: TRBJ2-5
v_gene: TRBV18
CDR3nt: TGTGCCAGCTCAGCTCAGGGGATTTCAGAGACCCAGTACTTC
CDR3aa: CASSAQGISETQYF

abundance: .
d_gene: TRBD1
j_gene: TRBJ1-6
v_gene: TRBV18
CDR3nt: TGTGCCAGCTCACCACGGGACAGGGGGCCAAGCTCCTATAATTCACCCCTCCACTTT
CDR3aa: CASSPRDRGPSSYNSPLHF

abundance: .
d_gene: .
j_gene: TRBJ2-4
v_gene: TRBV19
CDR3nt: TGTGCCAGTAGTATATCGTGGACAAACAAAAACATTCAGTACTTC
CDR3aa: CASSISWTNKNIQYF

abundance: .
d_gene: .
j_gene: TRBJ2-4
v_gene: TRBV5-1
CDR3nt: TGCGCCAGCAGCCTGGGACAAACCAAAAACATTCAGTACTTC
CDR3aa: CASSLGQTKNIQYF

abundance: .
d_gene: .
j_gene: TRBJ1-2
v_gene: TRBV2
CDR3nt: TGTGCCAGCATGGACACCGGCTCTCGCTACACCTTC
CDR3aa: CASMDTGSRYTF

abundance: .
d_gene: TRBD1
j_gene: TRBJ1-2
v_gene: TRBV5-4
CDR3nt: TGTGCCAGCAGCCCTCCCGGAGCAGGGGGTAGCGAGGGCTACACCTTC
CDR3aa: CASSPPGAGGSEGYTF

abundance: .
d_gene: TRBD1
j_gene: TRBJ2-2
v_gene: TRBV7-9
CDR3nt: TGTGCCAGCAGCTTCCCCGACAGGGGTTGGAACACCGGGGAGCTGTTTTTT
CDR3aa: CASSFPDRGWNTGELFF

abundance: .
d_gene: TRBD2
j_gene: TRBJ2-3
v_gene: TRBV27
CDR3nt: TGTGCCAGCAGTTTAGCGGGAGGGCCGGGGACGCAGTATTTT
CDR3aa: CASSLAGGPGTQYF

abundance: .
d_gene: TRBD2
j_gene: TRBJ2-1
v_gene: TRBV4-1
CDR3nt: TGCGCCAGCAGCCCATCTCGTGGACTAGCCCTCGTTAAGTTCTTC
CDR3aa: CASSPSRGLALVKFF

abundance: once
d_gene: TRBD1
j_gene: TRBJ1-2
v_gene: TRBV20-1
CDR3nt: TGCAGTGCTGGACAGGGGAATGGCTACACCTTC
CDR3aa: CSAGQGNGYTF

abundance: .
d_gene: TRBD1
j_gene: TRBJ1-1
v_gene: TRBV9
CDR3nt: TGTGCCAGCAGCCAAGACAGGGGGGGCGTGAACACTGAAGCTTTCTTT
CDR3aa: CASSQDRGGVNTEAFF

abundance: .
d_gene: .
j_gene: TRBJ2-4
v_gene: TRBV19
CDR3nt: TGTGCCAGTAGTATGGGGGGGGCCCCTTCCAAAAACATTCAGTACTTC
CDR3aa: CASSMGGAPSKNIQYF

abundance: few
d_gene: TRBD2
j_gene: TRBJ2-7
v_gene: TRBV4-1
CDR3nt: TGCGCCAGCAGCCAAGATTTAGCGGGGGTCTACGAGCAGTACTTC
CDR3aa: CASSQDLAGVYEQYF

abundance: .
d_gene: .
j_gene: TRBJ1-1
v_gene: TRBV5-1
CDR3nt: TGCGCCAGCAGCTCACATATGAACACTGAAGCTTTCTTT
CDR3aa: CASSSHMNTEAFF

abundance: few
d_gene: TRBD2
j_gene: TRBJ2-7
v_gene: TRBV5-4
CDR3nt: TGTGCCAGCAGCTTGGCCGGAACTCGGGGGGGTTACGAGCAGTACTTC
CDR3aa: CASSLAGTRGGYEQYF

abundance: .
d_gene: .
j_gene: TRBJ2-3
v_gene: TRBV7-9
CDR3nt: TGTGCCAGCAGCTCCCCGACTAGTGAGGTAGATACGCAGTATTTT
CDR3aa: CASSSPTSEVDTQYF

abundance: .
d_gene: .
j_gene: TRBJ2-1
v_gene: TRBV5-4
CDR3nt: TGTGCCAGCAGCCCAGTACCGGGACTCGATGAGCAGTTCTTC
CDR3aa: CASSPVPGLDEQFF

abundance: once
d_gene: TRBD1
j_gene: TRBJ1-2
v_gene: TRBV19
CDR3nt: TGTGCCAGTAGTATATTGAGACAGGGAGGTGACTATGGCTACACCTTC
CDR3aa: CASSILRQGGDYGYTF

abundance: .
d_gene: .
j_gene: TRBJ1-4
v_gene: TRBV14
CDR3nt: TGTGCCAGCAGCCCTCTGGGCCGCTATGAAAAACTGTTTTTT
CDR3aa: CASSPLGRYEKLFF

abundance: .
d_gene: TRBD2
j_gene: TRBJ2-3
v_gene: TRBV9
CDR3nt: TGTGCCAGCAGCCCGGGACTAGCGGCTAACACAGATACGCAGTATTTT
CDR3aa: CASSPGLAANTDTQYF

abundance: .
d_gene: .
j_gene: TRBJ2-7
v_gene: TRBV28
CDR3nt: TGTGCCAGCAGTTTCCCCCCCGACAGGTACTCCTACGAGCAGTACTTC
CDR3aa: CASSFPPDRYSYEQYF

abundance: .
d_gene: .
j_gene: TRBJ1-4
v_gene: TRBV6-1
CDR3nt: TGTGCCAGCAGCCCCGGGACAGAAAAACTGTTTTTT
CDR3aa: CASSPGTEKLFF

abundance: .
d_gene: TRBD1
j_gene: TRBJ2-5
v_gene: TRBV6-5
CDR3nt: TGTGCCAGCAGTTGGGGGACAGGGAGAGAGACCCAGTACTTC
CDR3aa: CASSWGTGRETQYF

abundance: .
d_gene: .
j_gene: TRBJ1-2
v_gene: TRBV18
CDR3nt: TGTGCCAGCTCACCAGGAGATAACTATGGCTACACCTTC
CDR3aa: CASSPGDNYGYTF

abundance: .
d_gene: TRBD1
j_gene: TRBJ1-1
v_gene: TRBV5-1
CDR3nt: TGCGCCAGGACTACAGGGGGCTACTTTCGCACTGAAGCTTTCTTT
CDR3aa: CARTTGGYFRTEAFF

abundance: once
d_gene: .
j_gene: TRBJ1-6
v_gene: TRBV19
CDR3nt: TGTGCCAGTAGTATCTACCGGGAAGTAAATTCACCCCTCCACTTT
CDR3aa: CASSIYREVNSPLHF

abundance: .
d_gene: .
j_gene: TRBJ1-5
v_gene: TRBV19
CDR3nt: TGTGCCAGTAGCAGCGGACGGATGAATCAGCCCCAGCATTTT
CDR3aa: CASSSGRMNQPQHF

abundance: .
d_gene: .
j_gene: TRBJ2-7
v_gene: TRBV2
CDR3nt: TGTGCCAGCAGTGAAGCCAGGGGAGGGGCCAGAGGGGACTACGAGCAGTACTTC
CDR3aa: CASSEARGGARGDYEQYF

abundance: .
d_gene: .
j_gene: TRBJ2-1
v_gene: TRBV6-1
CDR3nt: TGTGCCAGCAGTGGCCCTAGCGATGCGCAGTTCTTC
CDR3aa: CASSGPSDAQFF

abundance: .
d_gene: TRBD1
j_gene: TRBJ2-7
v_gene: TRBV19
CDR3nt: TGTGCCAGTAGTAAATCGGGACAGGGGGCCAACGAGCAGTACTTC
CDR3aa: CASSKSGQGANEQYF

abundance: once
d_gene: .
j_gene: TRBJ1-1
v_gene: TRBV7-2
CDR3nt: TGTGCCAGCAGCTTAGATCGTATGAACACTGAAGCTTTCTTT
CDR3aa: CASSLDRMNTEAFF

abundance: .
d_gene: .
j_gene: TRBJ2-5
v_gene: TRBV9
CDR3nt: TGTGCCAGCAGCGCTGACCCGGGGAAGACCCAGTACTTC
CDR3aa: CASSADPGKTQYF

abundance: .
d_gene: .
j_gene: TRBJ1-5
v_gene: TRBV28
CDR3nt: TGTGCCACGGGAGGGTCTGTGGAGCCCCAGCATTTT
CDR3aa: CATGGSVEPQHF

abundance: .
d_gene: .
j_gene: TRBJ1-2
v_gene: TRBV7-2
CDR3nt: TGTGCCAGCAGCCCCTTGAGCAGGGGAACGGATGGCTACACCTTC
CDR3aa: CASSPLSRGTDGYTF

abundance: .
d_gene: .
j_gene: TRBJ1-5
v_gene: TRBV28
CDR3nt: TGTGCCACACTATTACCCCTAGGGAGTCAGCCCCAGCATTTT
CDR3aa: CATLLPLGSQPQHF

abundance: .
d_gene: TRBD2
j_gene: TRBJ2-5
v_gene: TRBV2
CDR3nt: TGTGCCAGCAGTGAAGGACAGGGCAGCGGGAGGGGAGAGACCCAGTACTTC
CDR3aa: CASSEGQGSGRGETQYF

abundance: once
d_gene: .
j_gene: TRBJ1-5
v_gene: TRBV27
CDR3nt: TGTGCCAGCAGTTTACGAGGGTCGGGATCTCAGCCCCAGCATTTT
CDR3aa: CASSLRGSGSQPQHF

abundance: .
d_gene: TRBD1
j_gene: TRBJ1-1
v_gene: TRBV9
CDR3nt: TGTGCCAGCAGCATACTCCCGGGACAGGACACTGAAGCTTTCTTT
CDR3aa: CASSILPGQDTEAFF

abundance: .
d_gene: TRBD1
j_gene: TRBJ1-5
v_gene: TRBV4-1
CDR3nt: TGCGCCAGCAGCCAAGATTGGGTCGAGGGGGCCCCCAATCAGCCCCAGCATTTT
CDR3aa: CASSQDWVEGAPNQPQHF

abundance: .
d_gene: .
j_gene: TRBJ1-1
v_gene: TRBV7-2
CDR3nt: TGTGCCAGCAGCTCACCTGCCGGCACTGAAGCTTTCTTT
CDR3aa: CASSSPAGTEAFF

abundance: .
d_gene: TRBD1
j_gene: TRBJ1-2
v_gene: TRBV5-1
CDR3nt: TGCGCCAGCAGCTCAACCTGGACAGGGGGCTTTTATGGCTACACCTTC
CDR3aa: CASSSTWTGGFYGYTF

abundance: .
d_gene: TRBD2
j_gene: TRBJ2-7
v_gene: TRBV9
CDR3nt: TGTGCCAGCAGCCCCGGGAGCCTAGCGGGAGTCTACGAGCAGTACTTC
CDR3aa: CASSPGSLAGVYEQYF

abundance: .
d_gene: .
j_gene: TRBJ1-1
v_gene: TRBV6-5
CDR3nt: TGTGCCAGCAGTTACACAGGGTGGTACACTGAAGCTTTCTTT
CDR3aa: CASSYTGWYTEAFF

abundance: .
d_gene: .
j_gene: TRBJ2-5
v_gene: TRBV7-2
CDR3nt: TGTGCCAGCAGCTTAGCGGGGGCGACTACCCAAGAGACCCAGTACTTC
CDR3aa: CASSLAGATTQETQYF

abundance: .
d_gene: TRBD1
j_gene: TRBJ2-3
v_gene: TRBV7-2
CDR3nt: TGTGCCAGCAGACCAAGGGACAGGGGTACGACAGATACGCAGTATTTT
CDR3aa: CASRPRDRGTTDTQYF

abundance: .
d_gene: .
j_gene: TRBJ2-5
v_gene: TRBV15
CDR3nt: TGTGCCACCAGCATCGCAGGCCAAGAGACCCAGTACTTC
CDR3aa: CATSIAGQETQYF

abundance: once
d_gene: TRBD1
j_gene: TRBJ2-7
v_gene: TRBV7-2
CDR3nt: TGTGCCAGCAGCCTCCGGACAGGGTTGTACTACTACGAGCAGTACTTC
CDR3aa: CASSLRTGLYYYEQYF